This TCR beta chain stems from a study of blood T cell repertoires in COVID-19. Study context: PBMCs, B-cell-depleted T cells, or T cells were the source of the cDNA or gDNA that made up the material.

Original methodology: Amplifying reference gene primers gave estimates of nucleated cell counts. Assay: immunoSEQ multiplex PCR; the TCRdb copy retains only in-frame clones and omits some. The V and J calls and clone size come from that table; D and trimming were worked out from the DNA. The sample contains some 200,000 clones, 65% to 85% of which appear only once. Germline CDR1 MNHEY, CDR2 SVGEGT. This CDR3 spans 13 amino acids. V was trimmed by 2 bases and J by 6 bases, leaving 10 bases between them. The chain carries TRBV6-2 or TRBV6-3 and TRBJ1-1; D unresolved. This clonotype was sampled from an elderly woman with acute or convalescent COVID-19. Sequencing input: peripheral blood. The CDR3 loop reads CASSYERVAEAFF. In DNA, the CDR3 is TGTGCCAGCAGTTACGAGCGAGTCGCTGAAGCTTTCTTT.